The 13 T cell receptor beta chains below were found in one sample sequenced in a study of glioma-infiltrating T cells. Amplification of TCR alpha and beta CDR3 regions from RNA used iRepertoire nested multiplex PCR. TCRdb called the multiplex PCR reads again in MiXCR, with one record for every CDR3 protein. Found here are approximately 110,000 distinct CDR3 sequences, less than 30% of them singletons; the top ten hold about a third. Sequencing used glioma tissue, nonneoplastic brain tissue, or PBMCs (not recorded which). The receptors here all came from a human donor with low-grade glioma or glioblastoma, undergoing nonglioma brain surgery, or in good health (not recorded which).

This clonotype was found many times. This rearrangement joins TRBV29-1 to TRBJ2-7, with D hard to call. Trimming cost V 4 bases and J 0 bases, with 10 bases left between them. CDR3 length equals 13 residues. Looked up from germline, CDR1 is SQVTM and CDR2 is ANQGSEA. Written as DNA, the CDR3 is TGCAGCGTTGTGATCTCCAGCTCCTACGAGCAGTACTTC. Translating it yields CSVVISSSYEQYF.

There are many counts of this clonotype. This chain uses TRBV14 with TRBJ2-1; maybe TRBD2 (6 bases). The CDR3 covers 17 residues. The V end lost 4 bases, the J end lost 2 bases, and 18 bases lay between the germline ends. Germline V CDR1 and CDR2: SGHDN, FVKESK. The CDR3 is CASSLDISGGAYNEQFF. CDR3 coding DNA: TGTGCCAGCAGCCTAGACATCTCTGGCGGGGCCTACAATGAGCAGTTCTTC.

This clonotype was counted many times. This rearrangement joins TRBV28 to TRBJ1-2, with D perhaps TRBD1 (5 bases). The V end lost 8 bases, the J end lost 8 bases, and 12 bases lay between the germline ends. Germline values: CDR1 MDHEN, CDR2 SYDVKM. This CDR3 region has 11 residues. The CDR3: CASGTLGGYTF. DNA for the CDR3: TGTGCCAGCGGGACCCTGGGGGGCTACACCTTC.

The sample holds many counts of this clonotype. The V gene is TRBV25-1, the J gene TRBJ2-7, with D possibly matching TRBD2 (6 bases). The CDR3 length is 17 residues. The V gene lost 4 bases and the J gene lost 0 bases, with 19 bases spanning the gap. CDR1 is MGHDK and CDR2 is SYGVNS in the germline V gene. The CDR3 is CASSGPVSGRYSYEQYF. CDR3 sequence (DNA): TGTGCCAGCAGTGGCCCGGTGAGCGGGCGATACTCCTACGAGCAGTACTTC.

This clonotype has more than one count but fewer than ten. A much larger clone differs by one base, so this may be a read error. The chain joins TRBV29-1 to TRBJ2-7; D not resolved. CDR3 length: 11 residues. Deletions cut 4 bases from V and 8 bases from J, with 12 bases between. In germline, CDR1 is SQVTM, CDR2 ANQGSEA. The CDR3 bases are TGCAGCGTTGTTTCGTGGGTCAAGCAGTACTTC. As protein: CSVVSWVKQYF.

This clonotype was picked up many times. The chain recombines TRBV20-1 with TRBJ2-7; D ambiguous. Trimming took 3 bases from V and 0 from J, leaving 12 bases between them. Germline V gene lookup returns CDR1 DFQATT and CDR2 SNEGSKA (reference sequence). The CDR3 contains 14 residues. CDR3 sequence (DNA): TGCAGTGCTAGTAACCCTGAAAGCTCCTACGAGCAGTACTTC. Protein: CSASNPESSYEQYF.

The V call is TRBV6-1, the J call TRBJ1-5; weak D call: TRBD1 (6 bases). The germline CDR1 and CDR2 sequences are MNHNS and SASEGT. This CDR3 contains 13 residues. V lost 6 bases to trimming and J lost 9 bases, with 15 bases between them. Written as DNA, the CDR3 is TGTGCCAGCAGAGGGGGACGGACCGTGCCCCAGCATTTT. Protein product: CASRGGRTVPQHF.

This clonotype was recorded at least ten times. This rearrangement joins TRBV7-2 to TRBJ2-7, with D possibly being TRBD1 (5 bases). Looked up from germline, CDR1 is SGHTA and CDR2 is FQGNSA. V lost 6 bases, J lost 2 bases, and 14 bases lay in between. This CDR3 contains 14 residues. CDR3: CASRVGGAAYEQYF. The CDR3 DNA reads TGTGCCAGCAGGGTAGGTGGGGCCGCCTACGAGCAGTACTTC.

This clonotype was counted between two and nine times. The chain couples TRBV5-1 to TRBJ2-5; possibly TRBD1 for D (6 bases). Trimming left V 5 bases short and J 1 base short, with 15 bases between. Germline V gene data show CDR1 as SGHRS and CDR2 as YFSETQ. The CDR3 contains 15 residues. CDR3 coding DNA: TGCGCCAGCAGGGCGACAGGCCTCTTCCAAGAGACCCAGTACTTC. Protein: CASRATGLFQETQYF. The whole variable domain, remainder taken from reference TRBV5-1 and TRBJ2-5, is KAGVTQTPRYLIKTRGQQVTLSCSPISGHRSVSWYQQTPGQGLQFLFEYFSETQRNKGNFPGRFSGRQFSNSRSEMNVSTLELGDSALYLCASRATGLFQETQYFGPGTRLLVL.

This clonotype appeared many times. The CDR3 region has the DNA TGTGCCAGCAGCCCGCGGAGCACCGGGGAGCTGTTTTTT. Translated: CASSPRSTGELFF. V usage is TRBV7-7 and J usage is TRBJ2-2, with D unclear. CDR1 is SSHAT and CDR2 is FNYEAQ in the germline V gene (reference sequence). V was pared by 5 bases and J by 4 bases, with 8 bases between. This CDR3 has 13 residues.

This clonotype was observed a few times. The chain is built from TRBV20-1 and TRBJ1-2; 9 nucleotides match TRBD1. The CDR3 covers 14 residues. The J segment lost 3 bases and the V segment lost 5 bases, leaving 7 bases of the junction unmatched. In germline, CDR1 is DFQATT, CDR2 SNEGSKA (reference sequence). CDR3 nucleotides: TGCAGTGCTGGAGGACAGGGGAGGTACTATGGCTACACCTTC. Translation gives CSAGGQGRYYGYTF.

This clonotype was seen repeatedly, ten times or more. The chain recombines TRBV7-6 with TRBJ2-7; D possibly corresponds to TRBD2 (6 bases). This CDR3 is built from 14 residues. Germline V CDR1 and CDR2: SGHVS, FNYEAQ. V was clipped by 0 bases and J by 4 bases, with 10 bases between them. The CDR3 sequence is CASSLAGGRYEQYF. CDR3 nucleotides: TGTGCCAGCAGCTTAGCGGGGGGTAGATACGAGCAGTACTTC. Drawing the rest from reference TRBV7-6 and TRBJ2-7, the complete variable domain is GAGVSQSPRYKVTKRGQDVALRCDPISGHVSLYWYRQALGQGPEFLTYFNYEAQQDKSGLPNDRFSAERPEGSISTLTIQRTEQRDSAMYRCASSLAGGRYEQYFGPGTRLTVT.

At least ten counts were recorded for this clonotype. The chain joins TRBV3-1 to TRBJ1-1; D might be TRBD1 (6 bases). The V gene lost 3 bases and the J gene lost 7 bases, with 9 bases spanning the gap. The CDR3 consists of 12 residues. Looked up from germline, CDR1 is LGHDT and CDR2 is YNNKEL (reference sequence). CDR3 nucleotide sequence: TGTGCCAGCAGCCATGTGGACAGTGAAGCTTTCTTT. It translates to CASSHVDSEAFF.